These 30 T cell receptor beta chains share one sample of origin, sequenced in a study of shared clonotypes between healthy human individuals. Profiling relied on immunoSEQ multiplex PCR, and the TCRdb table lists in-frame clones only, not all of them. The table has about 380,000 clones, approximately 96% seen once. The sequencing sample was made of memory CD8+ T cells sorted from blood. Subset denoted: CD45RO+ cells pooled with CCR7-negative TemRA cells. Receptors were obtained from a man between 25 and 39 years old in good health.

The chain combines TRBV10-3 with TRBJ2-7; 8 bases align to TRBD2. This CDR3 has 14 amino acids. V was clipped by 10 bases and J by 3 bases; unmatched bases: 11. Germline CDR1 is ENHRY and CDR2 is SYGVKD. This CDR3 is CATNPGLDSYEQYF. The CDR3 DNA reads TGTGCCACTAATCCGGGACTAGACAGCTACGAGCAGTACTTC.

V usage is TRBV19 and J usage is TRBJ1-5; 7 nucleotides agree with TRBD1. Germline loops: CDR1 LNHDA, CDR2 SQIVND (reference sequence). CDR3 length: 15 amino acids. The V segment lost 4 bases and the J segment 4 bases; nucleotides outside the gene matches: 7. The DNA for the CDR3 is TGTGCCAGTAGTACCATTGACAGGGTAAATCAGCCCCAGCATTTT. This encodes CASSTIDRVNQPQHF. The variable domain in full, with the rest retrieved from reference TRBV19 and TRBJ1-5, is DGGITQSPKYLFRKEGQNVTLSCEQNLNHDAMYWYRQDPGQGLRLIYYSQIVNDFQKGDIAEGYSVSREKKESFPLTVTSAQKNPTAFYLCASSTIDRVNQPQHFGDGTRLSIL.

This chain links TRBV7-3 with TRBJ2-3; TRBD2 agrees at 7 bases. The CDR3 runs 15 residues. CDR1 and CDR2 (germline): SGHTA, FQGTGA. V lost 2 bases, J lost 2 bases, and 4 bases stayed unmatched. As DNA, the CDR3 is TGTGCCAGCAGCTTACTAGCGGACTCCACAGATACGCAGTATTTT. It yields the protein CASSLLADSTDTQYF.

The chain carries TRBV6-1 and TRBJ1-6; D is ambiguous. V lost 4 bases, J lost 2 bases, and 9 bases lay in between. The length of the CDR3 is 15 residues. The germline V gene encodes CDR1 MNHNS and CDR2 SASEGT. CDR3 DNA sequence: TGTGCCAGCAGTGTGGGCCCTACCTATAATTCACCCCTCCACTTT. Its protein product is CASSVGPTYNSPLHF.

The chain's CDR3 is CASSQSWGDQAYNEQFF. The CDR3, as DNA: TGTGCCAGCAGCCAGTCTTGGGGGGACCAAGCTTACAATGAGCAGTTCTTC. The chain links TRBV4-2 to TRBJ2-1, with D possibly being TRBD2 (6 bases). Per the germline V gene, CDR1 is LGHNA and CDR2 is YNFKEQ. There are 17 residues in the CDR3. Trimming shortened V by 3 bases and J by 4 bases, and 19 bases separated the two germline ends.

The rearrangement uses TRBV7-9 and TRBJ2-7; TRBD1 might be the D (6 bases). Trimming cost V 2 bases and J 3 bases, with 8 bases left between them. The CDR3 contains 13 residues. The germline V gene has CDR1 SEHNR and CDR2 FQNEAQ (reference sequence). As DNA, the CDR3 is TGTGCCAGCAGCTTACCACAGGGCTACGAGCAGTACTTC. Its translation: CASSLPQGYEQYF.

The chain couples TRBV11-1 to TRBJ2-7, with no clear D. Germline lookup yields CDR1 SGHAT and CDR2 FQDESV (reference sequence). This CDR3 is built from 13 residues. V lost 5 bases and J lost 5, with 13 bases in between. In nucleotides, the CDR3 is TGTGCCAGCAGCCCGTTCGACCCCCACGAGCAGTACTTC. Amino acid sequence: CASSPFDPHEQYF.

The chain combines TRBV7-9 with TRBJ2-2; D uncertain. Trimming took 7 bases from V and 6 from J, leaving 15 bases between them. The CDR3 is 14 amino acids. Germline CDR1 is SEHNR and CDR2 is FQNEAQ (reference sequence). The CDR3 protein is CASIPRAVAGELFF. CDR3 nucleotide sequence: TGTGCCAGCATCCCTAGGGCCGTCGCCGGGGAGCTGTTTTTT.

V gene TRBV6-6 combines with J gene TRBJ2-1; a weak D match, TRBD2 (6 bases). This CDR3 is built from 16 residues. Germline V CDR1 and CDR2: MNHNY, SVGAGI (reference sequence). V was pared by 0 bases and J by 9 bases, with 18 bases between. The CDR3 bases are TGTGCCAGCAGTTACTCAGGTAGTGGGGGGAAACTTGAGCAGTTCTTC. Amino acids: CASSYSGSGGKLEQFF.

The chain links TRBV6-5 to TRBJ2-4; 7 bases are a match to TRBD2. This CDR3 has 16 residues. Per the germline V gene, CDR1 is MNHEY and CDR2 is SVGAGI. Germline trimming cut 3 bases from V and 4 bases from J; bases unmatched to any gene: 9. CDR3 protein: CASSYSSGARKNIQYF. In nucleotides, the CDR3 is TGTGCCAGCAGTTATTCGAGCGGGGCACGGAAAAACATTCAGTACTTC.

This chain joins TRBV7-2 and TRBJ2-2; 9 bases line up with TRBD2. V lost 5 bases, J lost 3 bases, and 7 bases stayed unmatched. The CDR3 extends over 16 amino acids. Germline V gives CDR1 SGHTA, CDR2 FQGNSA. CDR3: CASSPSSGRYTGELFF. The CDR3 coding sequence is TGTGCCAGCAGCCCGAGTAGCGGGAGATACACCGGGGAGCTGTTTTTT.

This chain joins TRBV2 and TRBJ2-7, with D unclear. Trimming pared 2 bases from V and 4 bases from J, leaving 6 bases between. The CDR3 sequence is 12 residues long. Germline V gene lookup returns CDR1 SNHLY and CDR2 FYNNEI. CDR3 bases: TGTGCCAGCAGTGAAATGGGTTACGAGCAGTACTTC. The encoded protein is CASSEMGYEQYF.

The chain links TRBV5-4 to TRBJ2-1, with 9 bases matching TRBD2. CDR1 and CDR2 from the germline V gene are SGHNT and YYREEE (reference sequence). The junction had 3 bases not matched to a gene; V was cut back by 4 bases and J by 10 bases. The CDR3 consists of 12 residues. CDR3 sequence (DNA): TGTGCCAGCAGCGCTAGCGGGAACGAGCAGTTCTTC. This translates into CASSASGNEQFF.

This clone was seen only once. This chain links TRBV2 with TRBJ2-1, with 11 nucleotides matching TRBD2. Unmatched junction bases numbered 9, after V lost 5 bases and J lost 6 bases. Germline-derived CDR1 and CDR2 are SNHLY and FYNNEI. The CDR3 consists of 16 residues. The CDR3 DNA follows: TGTGCCAGCAGTCCAGGGAGGCTAGCGGGAGGCAATGAGCAGTTCTTC. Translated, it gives CASSPGRLAGGNEQFF.

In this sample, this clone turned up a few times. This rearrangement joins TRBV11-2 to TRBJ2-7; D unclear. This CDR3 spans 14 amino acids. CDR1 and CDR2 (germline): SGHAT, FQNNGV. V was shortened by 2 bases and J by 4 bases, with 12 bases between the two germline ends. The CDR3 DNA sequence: TGTGCCAGCAGCTTAAGGGCAGGCGCGTACGAGCAGTACTTC. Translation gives CASSLRAGAYEQYF.

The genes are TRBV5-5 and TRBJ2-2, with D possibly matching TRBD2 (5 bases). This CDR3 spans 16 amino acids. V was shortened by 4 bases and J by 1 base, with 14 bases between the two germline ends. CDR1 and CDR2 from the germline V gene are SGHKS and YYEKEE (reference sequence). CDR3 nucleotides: TGTGCCAGCAGCCCACGACGAGGACTGAACACCGGGGAGCTGTTTTTT. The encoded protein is CASSPRRGLNTGELFF.

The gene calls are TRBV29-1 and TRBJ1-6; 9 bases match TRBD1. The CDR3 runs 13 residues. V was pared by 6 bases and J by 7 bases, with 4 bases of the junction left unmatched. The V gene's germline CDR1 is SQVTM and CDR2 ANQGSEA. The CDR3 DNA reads TGCAGCGTACAGGGGGCGAAAAATTCACCCCTCCACTTT. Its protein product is CSVQGAKNSPLHF.

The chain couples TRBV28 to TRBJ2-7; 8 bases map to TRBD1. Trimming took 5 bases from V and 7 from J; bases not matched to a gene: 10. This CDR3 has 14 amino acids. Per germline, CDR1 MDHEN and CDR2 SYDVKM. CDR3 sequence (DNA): TGTGCCAGCAGTGTGGACAGGGTTGTATTTGAGCAGTACTTC. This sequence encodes CASSVDRVVFEQYF.

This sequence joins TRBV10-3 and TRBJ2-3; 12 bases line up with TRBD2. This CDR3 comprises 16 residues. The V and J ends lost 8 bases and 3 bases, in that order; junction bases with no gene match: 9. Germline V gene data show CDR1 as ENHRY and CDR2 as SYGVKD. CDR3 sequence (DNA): TGTGCCATCGGGGGGGCTACTAGCGGGAGGACAGATACGCAGTATTTT. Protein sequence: CAIGGATSGRTDTQYF.

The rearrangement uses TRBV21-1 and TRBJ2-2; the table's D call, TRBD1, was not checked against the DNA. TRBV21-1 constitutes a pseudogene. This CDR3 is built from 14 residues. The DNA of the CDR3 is TGTGCCAGCAGCAGACAGGGGGACACCGGGGAGCTGTTTTTT. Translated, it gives CASSRQGDTGELFF.

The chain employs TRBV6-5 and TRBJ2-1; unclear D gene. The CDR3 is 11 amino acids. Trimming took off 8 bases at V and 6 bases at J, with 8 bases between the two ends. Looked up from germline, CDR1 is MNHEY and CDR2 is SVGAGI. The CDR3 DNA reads TGTGCCAGCGGGCCTGTCAATGAGCAGTTCTTC. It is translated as CASGPVNEQFF.

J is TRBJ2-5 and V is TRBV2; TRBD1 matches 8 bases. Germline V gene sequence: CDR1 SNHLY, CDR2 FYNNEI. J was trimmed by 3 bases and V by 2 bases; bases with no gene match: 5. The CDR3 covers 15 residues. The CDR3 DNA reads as TGTGCCAGCAGTGAAACGGGACAGGAAAAAGAGACCCAGTACTTC. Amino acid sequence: CASSETGQEKETQYF.

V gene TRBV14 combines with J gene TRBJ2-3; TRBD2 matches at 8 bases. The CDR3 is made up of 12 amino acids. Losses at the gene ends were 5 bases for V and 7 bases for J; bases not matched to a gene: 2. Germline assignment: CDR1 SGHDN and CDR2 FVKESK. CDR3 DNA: TGTGCCAGCAGCGCTAGCGGGCATACGCAGTATTTT. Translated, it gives CASSASGHTQYF.

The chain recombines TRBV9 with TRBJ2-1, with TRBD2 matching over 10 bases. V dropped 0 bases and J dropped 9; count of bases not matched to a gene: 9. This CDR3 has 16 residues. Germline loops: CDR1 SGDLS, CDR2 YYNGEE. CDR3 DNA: TGTGCCAGCAGCGTAGTTATTAGCGGGAGGAATAGTGAGCAGTTCTTC. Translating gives CASSVVISGRNSEQFF.

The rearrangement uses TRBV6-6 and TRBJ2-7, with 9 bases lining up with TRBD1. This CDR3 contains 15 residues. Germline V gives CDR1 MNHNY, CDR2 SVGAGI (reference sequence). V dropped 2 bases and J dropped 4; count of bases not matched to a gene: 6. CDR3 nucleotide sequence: TGTGCCAGCAGTTACCCGGGACAGGGTGGGTACGAGCAGTACTTC. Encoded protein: CASSYPGQGGYEQYF.

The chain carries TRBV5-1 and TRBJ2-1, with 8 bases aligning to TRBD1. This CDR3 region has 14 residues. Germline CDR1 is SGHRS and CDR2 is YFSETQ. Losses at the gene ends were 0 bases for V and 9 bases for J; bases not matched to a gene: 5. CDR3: CASSLGDRGAEQFF. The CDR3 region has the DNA TGCGCCAGCAGCTTGGGTGACAGGGGCGCTGAGCAGTTCTTC.

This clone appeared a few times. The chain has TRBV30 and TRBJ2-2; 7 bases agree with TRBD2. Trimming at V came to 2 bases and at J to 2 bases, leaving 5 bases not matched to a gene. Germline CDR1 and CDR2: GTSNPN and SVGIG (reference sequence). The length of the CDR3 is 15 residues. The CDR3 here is CAWSWDYRNTGELFF. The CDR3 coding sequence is TGTGCCTGGAGTTGGGACTACCGAAACACCGGGGAGCTGTTTTTT.

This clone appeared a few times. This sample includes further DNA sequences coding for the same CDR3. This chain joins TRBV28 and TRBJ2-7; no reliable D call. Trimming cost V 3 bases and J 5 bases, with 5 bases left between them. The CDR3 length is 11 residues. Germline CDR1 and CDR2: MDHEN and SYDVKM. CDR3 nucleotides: TGTGCCAGCAGTTTCAGGAACGAGCAGTACTTC. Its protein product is CASSFRNEQYF. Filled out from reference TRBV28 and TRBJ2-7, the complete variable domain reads DVKVTQSSRYLVKRTGEKVFLECVQDMDHENMFWYRQDPGLGLRLIYFSYDVKMKEKGDIPEGYSVSREKKERFSLILESASTNQTSMYLCASSFRNEQYFGPGTRLTVT.

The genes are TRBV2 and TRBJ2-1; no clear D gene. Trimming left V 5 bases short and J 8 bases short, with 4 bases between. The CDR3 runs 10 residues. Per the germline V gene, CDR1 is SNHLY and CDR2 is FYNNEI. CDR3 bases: TGTGCCAGCAGTTGGGATGAGCAGTTCTTC. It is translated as CASSWDEQFF.

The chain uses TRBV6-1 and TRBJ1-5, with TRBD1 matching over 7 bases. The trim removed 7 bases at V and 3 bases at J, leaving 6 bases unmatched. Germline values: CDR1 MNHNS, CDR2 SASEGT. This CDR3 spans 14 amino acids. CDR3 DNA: TGTGCCAGCACTGTAAGGGGGCACAATCAGCCCCAGCATTTT. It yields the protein CASTVRGHNQPQHF.